This entry concerns a single T cell receptor beta chain. TCRdb's table, derived via immunoSEQ multiplex PCR, lists solely in-frame clones and lacks some. The data show some 220,000 clones, with about nine tenths seen just once and 3.5% to 4.5% held by the top ten. This sample is part of a study of blood T cell repertoires in COVID-19. The sequenced sample was PBMCs or T cells enriched from blood (not recorded which). This TCR was sampled from a woman aged 40 to 55 with acute COVID-19.

CDR3 loop: CASSSRSMNTEAFF. The CDR3 DNA is TGTGCCAGCAGCTCCAGGTCCATGAACACTGAAGCTTTCTTT. The gene calls are TRBV6-5 and TRBJ1-1; D call uncertain. This CDR3 contains 14 residues. The germline V gene has CDR1 MNHEY and CDR2 SVGAGI. V was shortened by 6 bases and J by 0 bases, with 11 bases between the two germline ends.